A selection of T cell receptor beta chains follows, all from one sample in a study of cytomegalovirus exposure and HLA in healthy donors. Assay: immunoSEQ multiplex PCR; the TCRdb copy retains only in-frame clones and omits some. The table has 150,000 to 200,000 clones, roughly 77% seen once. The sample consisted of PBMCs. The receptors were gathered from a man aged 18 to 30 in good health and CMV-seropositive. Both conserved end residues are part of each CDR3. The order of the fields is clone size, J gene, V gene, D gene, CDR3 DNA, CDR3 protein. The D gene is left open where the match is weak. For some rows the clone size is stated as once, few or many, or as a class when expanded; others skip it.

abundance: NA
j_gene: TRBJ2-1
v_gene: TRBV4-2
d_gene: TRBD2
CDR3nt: TGTGCCAGCAGCCAAGATGGGGTAGCGGGGGGGTATGAGCAGTTCTTC
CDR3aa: CASSQDGVAGGYEQFF

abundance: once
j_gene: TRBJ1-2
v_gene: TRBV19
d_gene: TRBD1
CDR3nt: TGTGCCACCAAACAGGGGGTAAAGAGCTACACCTTC
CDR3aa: CATKQGVKSYTF

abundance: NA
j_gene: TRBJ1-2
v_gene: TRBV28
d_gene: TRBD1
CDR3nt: TGTGCCAGCAGTTTACTCGGGACAGGGCCCTATGGCTACACCTTC
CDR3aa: CASSLLGTGPYGYTF

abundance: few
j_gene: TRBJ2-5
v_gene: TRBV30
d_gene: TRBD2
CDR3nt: TGTGCCTGGACCCCCGGTAGCGGGAGGGTGTACCAAGAGACCCAGTACTTC
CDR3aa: CAWTPGSGRVYQETQYF

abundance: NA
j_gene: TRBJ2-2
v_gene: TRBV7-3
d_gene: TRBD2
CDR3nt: TGTGCCAGCAGTCTAGCGGGGCCGGATACCGGGGAGCTGTTTTTT
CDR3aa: CASSLAGPDTGELFF

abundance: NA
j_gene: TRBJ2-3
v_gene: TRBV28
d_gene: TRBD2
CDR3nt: TGTGCCAGCAGTTCCTCTCCTAAGGTTCTAGCGGGGGGCCAGACAGATACGCAGTATTTT
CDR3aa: CASSSSPKVLAGGQTDTQYF

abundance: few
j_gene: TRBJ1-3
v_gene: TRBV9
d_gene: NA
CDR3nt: TGTGCCAGCAGCGTAGGTGGGCACTCTGGAAACACCATATATTTT
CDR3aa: CASSVGGHSGNTIYF

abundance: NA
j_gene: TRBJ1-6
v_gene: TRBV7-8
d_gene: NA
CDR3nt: TGTGCCAGCAGCTCCGGACAGATCTATAATTCACCCCTCCACTTT
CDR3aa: CASSSGQIYNSPLHF

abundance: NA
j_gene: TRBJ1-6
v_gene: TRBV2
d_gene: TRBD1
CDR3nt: TGTGCCAGCAGAACCGGGACAGGGTATTCACCCCTCCACTTT
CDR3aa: CASRTGTGYSPLHF

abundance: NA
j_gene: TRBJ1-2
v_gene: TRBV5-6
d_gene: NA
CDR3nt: TGTGCCAGCAGCTTCGGGACATCTAACTATGGCTACACCTTC
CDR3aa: CASSFGTSNYGYTF

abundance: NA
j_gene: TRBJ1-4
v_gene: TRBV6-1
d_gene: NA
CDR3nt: TGTGCCAGCAGCGCCCGGGACACAAATGAAAAACTGTTTTTT
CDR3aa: CASSARDTNEKLFF

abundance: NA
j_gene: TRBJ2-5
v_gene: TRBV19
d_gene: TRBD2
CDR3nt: TGTGCCAGTAGTATGATGGACGGGGGGTTCCAAGAGACCCAGTACTTC
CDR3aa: CASSMMDGGFQETQYF

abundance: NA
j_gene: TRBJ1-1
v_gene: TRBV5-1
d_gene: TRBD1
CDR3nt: TGCGCCAGCAGCTTGGGCAGGGGGAAGGTCACTGAAGCTTTCTTT
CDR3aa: CASSLGRGKVTEAFF

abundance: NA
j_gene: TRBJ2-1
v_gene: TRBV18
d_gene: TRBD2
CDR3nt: TGTGCCAGCTCAGGACTAGCGGAAAGTGAGCAGTTCTTC
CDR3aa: CASSGLAESEQFF

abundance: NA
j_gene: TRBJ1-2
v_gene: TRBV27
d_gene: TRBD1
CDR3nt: TGTGCCAGCAGAGAATTACCGGGACAGGGGTTTTTCCATGGCTACACCTTC
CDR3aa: CASRELPGQGFFHGYTF

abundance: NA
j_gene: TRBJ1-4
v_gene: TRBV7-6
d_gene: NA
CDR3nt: TGTGCCAGCAGCTTAGCTCAAACAGGCCCTAATGAAAAACTGTTTTTT
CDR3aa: CASSLAQTGPNEKLFF

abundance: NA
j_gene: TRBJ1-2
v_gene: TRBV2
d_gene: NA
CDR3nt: TGTGCCGACCTGCGGACAGACTATGGCTACACCTTC
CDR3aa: CADLRTDYGYTF

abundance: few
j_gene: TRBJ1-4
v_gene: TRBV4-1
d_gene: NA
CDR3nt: TGCGCCACCCAGCGCCTCGATGAAAAACTGTTTTTT
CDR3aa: CATQRLDEKLFF

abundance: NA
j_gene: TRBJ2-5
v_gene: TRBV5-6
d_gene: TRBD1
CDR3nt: TGTGCCAGCAACGACCAGGGGGCAGAGACCCAGTACTTC
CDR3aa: CASNDQGAETQYF

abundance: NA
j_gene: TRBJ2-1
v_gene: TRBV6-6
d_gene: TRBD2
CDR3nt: TGTGCCAGCAATCCCGCGGGGGGGGCCGTCGGGGAGCAGTTCTTC
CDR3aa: CASNPAGGAVGEQFF

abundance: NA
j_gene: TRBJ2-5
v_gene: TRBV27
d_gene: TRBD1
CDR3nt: TGTGCCAGCAGTGGGCAGGGGGCAGGGGAGACCCAGTACTTC
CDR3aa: CASSGQGAGETQYF

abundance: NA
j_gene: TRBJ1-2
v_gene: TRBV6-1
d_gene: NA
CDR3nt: TGTGCCAGCAACCAGAACTATGGCTACACCTTC
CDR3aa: CASNQNYGYTF

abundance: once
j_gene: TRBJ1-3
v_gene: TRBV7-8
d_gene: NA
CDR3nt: TGTGCCAGCAGCTTATCTTCCCGTCCTGGAAACACCATATATTTT
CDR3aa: CASSLSSRPGNTIYF

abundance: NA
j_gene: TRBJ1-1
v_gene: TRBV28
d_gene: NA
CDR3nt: TGTGCCGGGCGGACAAGGGTGAACACTGAAGCTTTCTTT
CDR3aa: CAGRTRVNTEAFF

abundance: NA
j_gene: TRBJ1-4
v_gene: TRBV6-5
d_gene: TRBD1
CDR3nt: TGTGCCAGCAGCTACTTCCCAGGGGGAGAAAAACTGTTTTTT
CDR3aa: CASSYFPGGEKLFF

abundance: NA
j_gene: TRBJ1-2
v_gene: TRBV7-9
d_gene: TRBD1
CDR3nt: TGTGCCAGCAGCGGGTGGGGACAGATTCCTGTCACCTTC
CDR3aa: CASSGWGQIPVTF

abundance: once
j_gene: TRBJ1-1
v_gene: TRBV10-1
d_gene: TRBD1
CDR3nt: TGCGCCAGCAGTGAAGGTGACAGGGTAAGGAACACTGAAGCTTTCTTT
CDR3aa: CASSEGDRVRNTEAFF

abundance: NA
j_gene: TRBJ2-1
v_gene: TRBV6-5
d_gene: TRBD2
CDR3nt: TGTGCCAGCAGTTACGGGGTTGCCGGGAGGGCCGCCGAGCAGTTCTTC
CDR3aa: CASSYGVAGRAAEQFF

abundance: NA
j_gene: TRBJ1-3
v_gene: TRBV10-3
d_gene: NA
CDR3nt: TGTGCCACGGAGAGCCGGGACTTGGGAGGAAACACCATATATTTT
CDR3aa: CATESRDLGGNTIYF

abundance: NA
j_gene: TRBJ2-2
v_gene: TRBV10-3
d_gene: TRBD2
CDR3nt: TGTGCCATCAGTGACACGGGACTAGCAAGATCCGGGGAGCTGTTTTTT
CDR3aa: CAISDTGLARSGELFF

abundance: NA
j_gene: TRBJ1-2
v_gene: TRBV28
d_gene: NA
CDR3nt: TGTGCCAGCAGTTTATCGCAGGGAGGGGTGCGGGGCTACACCTTC
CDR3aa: CASSLSQGGVRGYTF

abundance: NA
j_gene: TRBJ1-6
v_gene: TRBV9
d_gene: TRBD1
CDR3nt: TGTGCCAGCAGGCCACCGAAAGACAGGGAGAAGAATTCACCCCTCCACTTT
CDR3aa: CASRPPKDREKNSPLHF

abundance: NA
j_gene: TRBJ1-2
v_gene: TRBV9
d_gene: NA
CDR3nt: TGTGCCAGCAGCGCCTACAGGGTTGGGTACGATGGCTACACCTTC
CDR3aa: CASSAYRVGYDGYTF

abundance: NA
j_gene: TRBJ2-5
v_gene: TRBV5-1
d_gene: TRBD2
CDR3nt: TGCGCCAGCAGCGCGGGACTAGCGGTAGAGACCCAGTACTTC
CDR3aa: CASSAGLAVETQYF

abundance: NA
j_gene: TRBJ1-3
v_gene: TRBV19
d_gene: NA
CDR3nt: TGTGCCAGTACCATAGGGGGACCCGTCTCTGGAAACACCATATATTTT
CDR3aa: CASTIGGPVSGNTIYF

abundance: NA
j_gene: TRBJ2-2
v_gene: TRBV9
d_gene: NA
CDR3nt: TGTGCCAGCAGCGTAGCGTCAGCGGGGACACTTGGGGAGCTGTTTTTT
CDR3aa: CASSVASAGTLGELFF

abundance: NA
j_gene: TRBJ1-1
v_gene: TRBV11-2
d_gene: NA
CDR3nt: TGTGCCAGCAGCGCCTTCGAGCTCTCTGAAGCTTTCTTT
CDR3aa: CASSAFELSEAFF

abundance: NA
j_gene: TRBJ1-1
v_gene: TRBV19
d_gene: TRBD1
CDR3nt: TGTGCCAGTACTCGGACAGGGGGTGAGAACACTGAAGCTTTCTTT
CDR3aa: CASTRTGGENTEAFF

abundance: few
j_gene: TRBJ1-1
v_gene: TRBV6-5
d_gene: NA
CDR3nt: TGTGCCAGCAGACCCACCAGGGATGTCGCTGAAGCTTTCTTT
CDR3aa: CASRPTRDVAEAFF

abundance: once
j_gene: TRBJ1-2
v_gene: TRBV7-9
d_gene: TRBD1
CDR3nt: TGTGCCAGCAGCTTAAGCGGACAGGGCGGTGGCTACACCTTC
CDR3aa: CASSLSGQGGGYTF

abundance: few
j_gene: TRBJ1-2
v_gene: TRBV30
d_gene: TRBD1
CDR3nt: TGTGCCTGGAGTGTAAGGGGGCTCCTCCGACCTTCCACCTATGGCTACACCTTC
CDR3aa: CAWSVRGLLRPSTYGYTF

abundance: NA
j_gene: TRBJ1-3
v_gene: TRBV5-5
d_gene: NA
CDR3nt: TGTGCCAGCAGCGCACCCCCGGGACAACGGACTGGAAACACCATATATTTT
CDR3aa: CASSAPPGQRTGNTIYF

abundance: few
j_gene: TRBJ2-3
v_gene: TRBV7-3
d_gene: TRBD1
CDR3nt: TGTGCCAGCAGCTTGACAGGGGGAACAGATACGCAGTATTTT
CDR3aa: CASSLTGGTDTQYF

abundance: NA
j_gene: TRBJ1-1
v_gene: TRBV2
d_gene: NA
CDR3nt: TGTGTCAGCAGTGAAGTCAGAGGGAGCACTGAAGCTTTCTTT
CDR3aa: CVSSEVRGSTEAFF

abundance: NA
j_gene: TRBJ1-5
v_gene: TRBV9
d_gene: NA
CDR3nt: TGTGCCAGCAGCCTAAGCGGAGGCAATCAGCCCCAGCATTTT
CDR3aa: CASSLSGGNQPQHF

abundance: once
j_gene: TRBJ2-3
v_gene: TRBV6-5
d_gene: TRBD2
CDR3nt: TGTGCCAGCAGTTACTCGCTAGCGGGAGGGACAGATACGCAGTATTTT
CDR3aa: CASSYSLAGGTDTQYF

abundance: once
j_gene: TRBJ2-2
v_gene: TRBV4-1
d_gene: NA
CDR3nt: TGCGCCAGCAGCCCTCAGGGGTACACCGGGGAGCTGTTTTTT
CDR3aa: CASSPQGYTGELFF

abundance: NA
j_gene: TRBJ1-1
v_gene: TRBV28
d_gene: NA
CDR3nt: TGTGCCAGCAGTTCGGCACCGACAGTTGAGGCTTTCTTT
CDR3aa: CASSSAPTVEAFF

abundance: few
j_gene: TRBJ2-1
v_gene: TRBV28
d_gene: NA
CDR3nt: TGTGCCAGCACCGAATCTGTTAGCTCCTACAATGAGCAGTTCTTC
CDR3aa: CASTESVSSYNEQFF

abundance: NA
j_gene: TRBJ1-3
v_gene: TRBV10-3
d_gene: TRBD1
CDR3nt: TGTGCCATCGGGGGACAGGGAGGAGGAAACACCATATATTTT
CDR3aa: CAIGGQGGGNTIYF

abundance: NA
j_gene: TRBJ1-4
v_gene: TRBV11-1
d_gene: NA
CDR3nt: TGTGCCAGCAGCCGATCAGCAGGGGACGAAAAACTGTTTTTT
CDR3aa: CASSRSAGDEKLFF

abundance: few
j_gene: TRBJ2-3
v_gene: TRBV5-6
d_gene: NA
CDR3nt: TGTGCCAGCAGCTTGGAAAGGGGACTGTTCACAGATACGCAGTATTTT
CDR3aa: CASSLERGLFTDTQYF

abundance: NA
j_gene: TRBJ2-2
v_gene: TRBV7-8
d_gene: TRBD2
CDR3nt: TGTGCCAGCACCGGACTAGCGGGGAAAACCAGGGAGCTGTTTTTT
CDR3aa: CASTGLAGKTRELFF